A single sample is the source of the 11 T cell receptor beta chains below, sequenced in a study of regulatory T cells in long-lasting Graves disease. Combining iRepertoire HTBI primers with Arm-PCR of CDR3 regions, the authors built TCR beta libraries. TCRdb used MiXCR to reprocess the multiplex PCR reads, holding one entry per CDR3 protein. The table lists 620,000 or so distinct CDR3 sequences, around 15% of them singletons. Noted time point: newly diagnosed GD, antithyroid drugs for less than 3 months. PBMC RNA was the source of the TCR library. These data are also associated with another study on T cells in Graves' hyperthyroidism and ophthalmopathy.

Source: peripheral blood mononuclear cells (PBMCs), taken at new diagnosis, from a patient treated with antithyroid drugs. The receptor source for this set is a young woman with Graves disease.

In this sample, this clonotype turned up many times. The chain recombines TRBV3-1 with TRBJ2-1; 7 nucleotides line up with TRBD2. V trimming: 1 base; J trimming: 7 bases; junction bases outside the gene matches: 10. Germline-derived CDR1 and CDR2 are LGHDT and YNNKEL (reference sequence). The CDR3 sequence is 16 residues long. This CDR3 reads CASSQVSGERDNEQFF. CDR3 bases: TGTGCCAGCAGCCAAGTATCTGGCGAGCGGGATAATGAGCAGTTCTTC.

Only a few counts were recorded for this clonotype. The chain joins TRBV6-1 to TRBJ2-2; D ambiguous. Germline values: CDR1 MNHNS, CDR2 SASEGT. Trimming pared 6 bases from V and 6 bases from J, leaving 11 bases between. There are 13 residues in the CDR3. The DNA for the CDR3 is TGTGCCAGCAGCCCTAAAACCCCCGGGGAGCTGTTTTTT. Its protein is CASSPKTPGELFF.

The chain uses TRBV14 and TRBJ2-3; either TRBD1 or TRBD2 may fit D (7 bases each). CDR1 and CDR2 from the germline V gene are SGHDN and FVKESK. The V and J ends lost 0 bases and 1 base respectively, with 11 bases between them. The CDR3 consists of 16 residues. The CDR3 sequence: CASSQETGRGTDTQYF. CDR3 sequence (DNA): TGTGCCAGCAGCCAAGAGACAGGGAGGGGCACAGATACGCAGTATTTT.

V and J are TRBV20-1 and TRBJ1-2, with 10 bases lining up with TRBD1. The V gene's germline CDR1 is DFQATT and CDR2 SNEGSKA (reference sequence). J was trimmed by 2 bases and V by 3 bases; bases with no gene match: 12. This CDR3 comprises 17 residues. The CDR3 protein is CSARPPTGGGGNYGYTF. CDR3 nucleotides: TGCAGTGCTAGGCCGCCGACAGGGGGCGGGGGGAACTATGGCTACACCTTC.

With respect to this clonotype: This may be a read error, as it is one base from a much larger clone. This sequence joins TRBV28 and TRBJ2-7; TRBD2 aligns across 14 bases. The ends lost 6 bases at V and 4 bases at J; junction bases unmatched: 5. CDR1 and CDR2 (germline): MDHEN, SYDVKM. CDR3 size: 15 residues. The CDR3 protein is CASRSGTSGRYEQYF. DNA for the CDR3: TGTGCCAGCAGGTCCGGGACTAGCGGGAGATACGAGCAGTACTTC.

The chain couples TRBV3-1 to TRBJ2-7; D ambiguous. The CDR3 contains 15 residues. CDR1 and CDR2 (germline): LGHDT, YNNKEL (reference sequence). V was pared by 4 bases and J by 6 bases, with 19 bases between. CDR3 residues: CASSPSSSRPGEQYF. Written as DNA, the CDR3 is TGTGCCAGCAGCCCGTCCTCCTCCCGGCCCGGCGAGCAGTACTTC.

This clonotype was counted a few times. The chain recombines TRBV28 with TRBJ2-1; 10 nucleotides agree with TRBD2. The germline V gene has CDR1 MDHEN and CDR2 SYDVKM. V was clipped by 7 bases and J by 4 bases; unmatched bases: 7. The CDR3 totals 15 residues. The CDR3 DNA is TGTGCCAGCACCTTAGCGGGGGGCCTTTACAATGAGCAGTTCTTC. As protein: CASTLAGGLYNEQFF.

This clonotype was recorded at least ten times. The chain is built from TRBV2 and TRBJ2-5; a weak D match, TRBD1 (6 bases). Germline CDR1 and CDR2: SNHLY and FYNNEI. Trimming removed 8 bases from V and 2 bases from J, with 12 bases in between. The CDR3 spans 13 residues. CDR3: CASRIGQQETQYF. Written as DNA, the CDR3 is TGTGCCAGCCGAATCGGACAGCAAGAGACCCAGTACTTC.

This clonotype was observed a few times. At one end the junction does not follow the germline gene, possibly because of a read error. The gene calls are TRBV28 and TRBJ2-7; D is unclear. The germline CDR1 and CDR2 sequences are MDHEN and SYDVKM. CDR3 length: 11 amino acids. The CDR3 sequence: CASSLLGRWDF. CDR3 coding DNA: TGTGCCAGCAGTTTGCTCGGCAGGTGGGACTTC.

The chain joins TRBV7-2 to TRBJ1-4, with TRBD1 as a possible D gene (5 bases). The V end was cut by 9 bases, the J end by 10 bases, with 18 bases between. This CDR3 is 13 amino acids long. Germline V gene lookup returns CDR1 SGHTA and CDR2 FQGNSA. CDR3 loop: CASSTGTLGKLFF. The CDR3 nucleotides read TGTGCCAGTTCTACCGGGACTCTAGGAAAACTGTTTTTT.

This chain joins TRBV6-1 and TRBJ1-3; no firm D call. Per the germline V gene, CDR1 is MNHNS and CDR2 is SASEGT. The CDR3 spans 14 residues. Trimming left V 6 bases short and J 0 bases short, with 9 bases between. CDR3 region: CASSRAYSGNTIYF. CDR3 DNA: TGTGCCAGCAGCCGGGCCTACTCTGGAAACACCATATATTTT.